These T cell receptor beta chains were read from a single sample in a study of blood T cells in healthy people across ages. MiXCR, applied by TCRdb to the 5' RACE reads, yields one record per CDR3 protein. The sample comprises 1.5 million to 2 million distinct CDR3 sequences, under 30% of which are singletons, and 7.7% rests with the top ten. The specimen was blood. Source of these receptors: a woman in her 30s in good health. Each CDR3 is given with its conserved first and last residue. D genes are given only for firm matches. For some rows the clone size is stated as once, few or many, or as a class when expanded; others skip it.

v_gene	j_gene	abundance	d_gene	CDR3nt	CDR3aa
TRBV6-6	TRBJ2-2	.	.	TGTGCCAGCAGTTCCAGGGCCACCGGGGAGCTGTTTTTT	CASSSRATGELFF
TRBV7-9	TRBJ1-4	few	TRBD1	TGTGCCAGCAGCTTAGCCCGGGACAGACCTAATGAAAAACTGTTTTTT	CASSLARDRPNEKLFF
TRBV10-3	TRBJ2-1	many	.	TGTGCCATCAGCTCGGACCCCGGGGAGCAGTTCTTC	CAISSDPGEQFF
TRBV5-1	TRBJ1-1	.	.	TGCGCCAGCAGCCGACCAGGGACTGAAGCTTTCTTT	CASSRPGTEAFF
TRBV7-9	TRBJ1-5	.	.	TGTTCCAGCAGCTTACAGGGCGGCAATCAGCCCCAGCATTTT	CSSSLQGGNQPQHF
TRBV5-1	TRBJ2-7	many	TRBD2	TGCGCCAGCAGCTTGACAGGACTAGCGGGTTCGTACGAGCAGTACTTC	CASSLTGLAGSYEQYF
TRBV18	TRBJ1-1	few	TRBD1	TGTGCCAGCTCACCCGGGACAGGGCGGATGAACACTGAAGCTTTCTTT	CASSPGTGRMNTEAFF
TRBV7-2	TRBJ2-5	.	.	TGTGCCAGCAGCTTAAGAGGGCGGAACCAAGAGACCCAGTACTTC	CASSLRGRNQETQYF
TRBV4-1	TRBJ2-1	few	.	TGCGCCAGCAGCCAAGAACCCGGGACTTTAAGTCAGTTCTTC	CASSQEPGTLSQFF
TRBV7-2	TRBJ2-2	few	TRBD2	TGTGCCAGCAGCTTAGTTGGTTGGACTAGCGGCAACACCGGGGAGCTGTTTTTT	CASSLVGWTSGNTGELFF
TRBV7-6	TRBJ2-1	many	.	TGTGCCAGCAGCGCTATCGTACGGTCCTACAATGAGCAGTTCTTC	CASSAIVRSYNEQFF
TRBV20-1	TRBJ2-1	.	TRBD1	TGCAGTGCTAGAGATTTGGGGAGGGGACAGGGCAACAATGAGCAGTTCTTC	CSARDLGRGQGNNEQFF
TRBV6-2/TRBV6-3	TRBJ2-1	many	.	TGTGCCAGCAGCTCGACCTACAATGAGCAGTTCTTC	CASSSTYNEQFF
TRBV20-1	TRBJ2-1	few	TRBD2	TGCAGTGCTAGGGGGCTAGCGGGCCACAATGAGCAGTTCTTC	CSARGLAGHNEQFF
TRBV5-1	TRBJ2-7	few	.	TGCGCCAGCAGCTTGGGCTTCGACAGTCCCTACGAGCAGTACTTC	CASSLGFDSPYEQYF
TRBV2	TRBJ1-5	.	.	TGTGCCAGCAGTGGGCAAGGGGTGGATCAGCCCCAGCATTTT	CASSGQGVDQPQHF
TRBV6-5	TRBJ2-5	.	TRBD2	TGTGCCAGCAGTTACTCAGCTAGCGGACGGGAGACCCAGTACTTC	CASSYSASGRETQYF
TRBV9	TRBJ2-3	few	TRBD2	TGTGCCAGCAGCGGCCTGGAGCGGGGCAACTCATATACGCAGTATTTT	CASSGLERGNSYTQYF
TRBV5-1	TRBJ2-5	few	.	TGCGCCAGCAGCTTAGACGGCGGCGTTCGGACCCAGTACTTC	CASSLDGGVRTQYF
TRBV6-2/TRBV6-3	TRBJ1-5	few	TRBD1	TGTGCCAGCGGGGACAGGGAAGGTCAGCCCCAGCATTTT	CASGDREGQPQHF
TRBV5-5	TRBJ1-1	.	.	TGTGCCAGCAGCTTTCAACCGCGTAACACTGAAGCTTTCTTT	CASSFQPRNTEAFF
TRBV10-1	TRBJ2-5	.	.	TGCGCCAGCAGCAAGACAGAAAGGGAAGAGACCCAGTACTTC	CASSKTEREETQYF